Given below is one T cell receptor (beta chain) in context. Its target is not known. V lost 8 bases and J lost 3, with 13 bases in between. CDR1 is GTSNPN and CDR2 is SVGIG in the germline V gene (reference sequence). The CDR3 contains 12 residues. These data originate in a study of T cell responses to AZD1222 COVID-19 vaccine. Study results and caveats: Sampling that yielded the repertoires occurred only after the peak T cell response. Seropositivity was recorded at baseline in only a handful of AZD1222 recipients. Donors in the cohort were predominantly white British and more often female, and clonal diversity was possibly underestimated.

Repertoires were generated with immunoSEQ multiplex PCR, while TCRdb's copy carries only in-frame clones and drops some. The top ten clones hold approximately 10% of a sample with around 84,000 clones, about 91% of them seen once. The receptor's source is an adult in good health. The sample here was peripheral blood, taken on day 0 of MenACWY control vaccination. The chain couples TRBV30 to TRBJ1-2; the D gene is possibly TRBD1 (5 bases). Here the CDR3 DNA reads TGTGCCCGGTCGGGGCAATACTATGGCTACACCTTC. Translating it yields CARSGQYYGYTF.